These T cell receptor beta chains were read from a single sample in a study of T cell responses to AZD1222 COVID-19 vaccine. The protocol was immunoSEQ multiplex PCR, while the TCRdb copy is restricted to in-frame clones and leaves out a portion. The table lists about 120,000 clones, around 90% of them singletons. The source was peripheral blood, collected on day 0 of MenACWY control vaccination. These receptors came from an adult in good health. Each CDR3 is given with its conserved first and last residue. Fields, in order: clone size, J gene, V gene, CDR3 protein. Size is stated for part of the rows, as once, few or many counts, or as a class when the clone is expanded.

few,TRBJ2-7,TRBV7-9,CASSLVADGSYEQYF
once,TRBJ1-6,TRBV27,CASSFPGGLWSPLHF
-,TRBJ1-4,TRBV10-3,CAISGGEDIEKLFF
-,TRBJ2-7,TRBV12-3/TRBV12-4,CASSSGTGGKYF
-,TRBJ1-5,TRBV2,CASIPTTGTSNQPQHF
few,TRBJ2-1,TRBV29-1,CSVEVSRGAYNEQFF
-,TRBJ2-1,TRBV9,CASSVDPSSPGSYNEQFF
-,TRBJ1-2,TRBV6-6,CASSYGQEYGYTF
-,TRBJ2-7,TRBV5-5,CASSLNAAYEQYF
-,TRBJ2-7,TRBV6-1,CASSEGRDRVSEQYF
-,TRBJ1-4,TRBV28,CASSLGGRNEKLFF
-,TRBJ1-2,TRBV7-2,CASSLLGQGYGYGYTF
-,TRBJ2-3,TRBV6-6,CASTLPSTATQYF
-,TRBJ2-1,TRBV5-5,CASSSPNRGRFYNEQFF
-,TRBJ2-2,TRBV5-1,CASSLAASNTGELFF
-,TRBJ1-2,TRBV27,CASRSDRAYGYTF